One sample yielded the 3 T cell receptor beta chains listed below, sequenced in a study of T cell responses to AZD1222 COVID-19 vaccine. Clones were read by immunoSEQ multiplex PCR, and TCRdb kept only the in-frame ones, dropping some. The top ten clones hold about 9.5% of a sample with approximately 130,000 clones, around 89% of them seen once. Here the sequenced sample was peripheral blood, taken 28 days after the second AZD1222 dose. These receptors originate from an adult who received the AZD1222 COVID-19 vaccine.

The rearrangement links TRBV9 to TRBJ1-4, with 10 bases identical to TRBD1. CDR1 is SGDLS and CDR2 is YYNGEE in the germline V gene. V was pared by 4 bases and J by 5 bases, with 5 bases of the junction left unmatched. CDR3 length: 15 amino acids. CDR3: CASSLLGQGNEKLFF. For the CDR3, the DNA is TGTGCCAGCAGCTTATTGGGACAGGGGAATGAAAAACTGTTTTTT.

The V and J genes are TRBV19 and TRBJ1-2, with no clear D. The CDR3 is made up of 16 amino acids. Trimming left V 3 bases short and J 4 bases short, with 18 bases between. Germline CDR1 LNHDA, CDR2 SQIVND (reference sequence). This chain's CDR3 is CASSMAGLEWGYGYTF. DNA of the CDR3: TGTGCCAGTAGTATGGCGGGCCTAGAATGGGGCTATGGCTACACCTTC. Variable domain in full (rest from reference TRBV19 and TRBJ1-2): DGGITQSPKYLFRKEGQNVTLSCEQNLNHDAMYWYRQDPGQGLRLIYYSQIVNDFQKGDIAEGYSVSREKKESFPLTVTSAQKNPTAFYLCASSMAGLEWGYGYTFGSGTRLTVV.

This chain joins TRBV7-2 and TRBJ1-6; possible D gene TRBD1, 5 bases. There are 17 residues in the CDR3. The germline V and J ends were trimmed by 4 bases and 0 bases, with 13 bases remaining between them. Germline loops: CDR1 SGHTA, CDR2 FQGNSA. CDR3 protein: CASSYRQLSSYNSPLHF. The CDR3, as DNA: TGTGCCAGCAGCTACCGACAGCTGAGCTCCTATAATTCACCCCTCCACTTT.